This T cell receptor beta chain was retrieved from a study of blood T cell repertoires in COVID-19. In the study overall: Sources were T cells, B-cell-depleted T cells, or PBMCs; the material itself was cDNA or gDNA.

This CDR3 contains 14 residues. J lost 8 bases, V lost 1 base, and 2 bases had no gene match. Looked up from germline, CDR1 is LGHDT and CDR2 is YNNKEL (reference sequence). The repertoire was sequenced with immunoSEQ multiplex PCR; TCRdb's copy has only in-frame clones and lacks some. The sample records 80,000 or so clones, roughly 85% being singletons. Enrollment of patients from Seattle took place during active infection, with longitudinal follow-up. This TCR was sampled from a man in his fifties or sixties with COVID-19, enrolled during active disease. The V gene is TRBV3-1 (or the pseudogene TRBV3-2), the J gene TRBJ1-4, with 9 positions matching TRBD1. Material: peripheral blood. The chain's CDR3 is CASSQGTGEEKLFF. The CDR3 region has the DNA TGTGCCAGCAGCCAAGGGACAGGGGAAGAAAAACTGTTTTTT.